The 15 T cell receptor beta chains reported below all come from one sample, sequenced in a study of CXCR3-negative and CXCR3-positive naive CD8 T cells (dated by TCRdb to the late 2010s). Reads for this sample came from a NextSeq 550. The Human TCR Profiling Kit (MiLaboratory) was used to make UMI-labeled 5' RACE TRB cDNA libraries. The reads, reprocessed by TCRdb, yield one row per CDR3 protein sequence and no DNA. The table kept for this sample lists fewer than 95,000 distinct CDR3 sequences. Around 1.8% of the sample belongs to the ten largest clones. Sequencing was done on a sample of naive CXCR3- CD8+ T cells from blood. Taken with the paper, the label for cell subset or site translates to: CD45RO-CCR7+CD27+CD95- naive CD8+ T cells lacking CXCR3 (TNR3-). The receptors come from a human donor in good health. Some clones in this sample may be carry-over from other donors' samples.

The chain recombines TRBV28 with TRBJ2-7. Germline lookup yields CDR1 MDHEN and CDR2 SYDVKM. This CDR3 is built from 14 residues. CDR3 sequence: CASSSYGISYEQYF. The full variable domain, its missing parts supplied by reference TRBV28 and TRBJ2-7, is DVKVTQSSRYLVKRTGEKVFLECVQDMDHENMFWYRQDPGLGLRLIYFSYDVKMKEKGDIPEGYSVSREKKERFSLILESASTNQTSMYLCASSSYGISYEQYFGPGTRLTVT.

The rearrangement uses TRBV7-3 and TRBJ2-1; TCRdb designates TRBD1, a call that cannot be tested without DNA. This CDR3 has 12 amino acids. CDR1 and CDR2 from the germline V gene are SGHTA and FQGTGA. The CDR3 sequence is CASSFTGQEQFF.

The chain joins TRBV11-2 to TRBJ2-7; there is no DNA to check the TCRdb D call of TRBD1. This CDR3 has 14 amino acids. Germline CDR1 SGHAT, CDR2 FQNNGV. The CDR3 loop is CASSLAPSSYEQYF.

The genes are TRBV23-1 and TRBJ2-7; the D call of TRBD2 rests on TCRdb alone, since no DNA is present to check it. TRBV23-1 is annotated as an ORF whose role is uncertain. The CDR3 consists of 17 residues. The CDR3 spells CASSQGLAGGPFWEQYF.

The V and J genes are TRBV7-9 and TRBJ1-1. Germline CDR1 is SEHNR and CDR2 is FQNEAQ (reference sequence). The CDR3 is 13 residues long. The CDR3 sequence: CASSPSLQLEAFF.

J is TRBJ2-7 and V is TRBV12-3 or TRBV12-4; TCRdb reports TRBD1, a call that lacks DNA to check it against. The CDR3 is 14 amino acids. Here the CDR3 reads CASSLGSRGYEQYF.

The gene calls are TRBV28 and TRBJ2-5; absent DNA, TCRdb's TRBD2 call cannot be checked. The CDR3 length is 14 residues. CDR1 is MDHEN, CDR2 SYDVKM, per germline. CDR3 sequence: CASSLLAGRETQYF.

The chain employs TRBV28 and TRBJ1-5; the D gene TCRdb calls, TRBD1, cannot be checked with no DNA. The germline CDR1 and CDR2 sequences are MDHEN and SYDVKM. The CDR3 contains 15 residues. The CDR3 protein is CASSPWDREREPQHF. Using reference TRBV28 and TRBJ1-5 for the parts outside the CDR3, the full variable domain is DVKVTQSSRYLVKRTGEKVFLECVQDMDHENMFWYRQDPGLGLRLIYFSYDVKMKEKGDIPEGYSVSREKKERFSLILESASTNQTSMYLCASSPWDREREPQHFGDGTRLSIL.

This chain uses TRBV14 with TRBJ2-1. CDR1 SGHDN and CDR2 FVKESK come from the germline V gene. The CDR3 runs 14 residues. The CDR3 protein is CASSLYTGYNEQFF.

V gene TRBV24-1 combines with J gene TRBJ2-2; as DNA is missing, the TRBD2 call by TCRdb cannot be tested. This CDR3 comprises 13 residues. CDR1 and CDR2 (germline): KGHDR, SFDVKD. The CDR3 loop reads CATEEGHTGELFF.

This chain links TRBV12-3 or TRBV12-4 with TRBJ1-2; TCRdb calls TRBD1, which cannot be checked without DNA. The CDR3 contains 13 residues. CDR3 loop: CASSLDSDYGYTF.

The rearrangement links TRBV27 to TRBJ2-5; without DNA, the TCRdb call of TRBD1 cannot be checked. Germline-derived CDR1 and CDR2 are MNHEY and SMNVEV (reference sequence). The CDR3 covers 14 residues. The CDR3 here is CASSAGTVQETQYF.

The gene calls are TRBV5-5 and TRBJ2-1. The CDR3 extends over 12 amino acids. Germline assignment: CDR1 SGHKS and CDR2 YYEKEE (reference sequence). CDR3 sequence reads: CASSLGFDEQFF.

The chain joins TRBV20-1 to TRBJ1-2. This CDR3 region has 14 residues. CDR1 and CDR2 from the germline V gene are DFQATT and SNEGSKA (reference sequence). CDR3 residues: CSARDALEASGYTF.

The chain couples TRBV7-2 to TRBJ2-7. CDR3 length: 15 amino acids. Germline values: CDR1 SGHTA, CDR2 FQGNSA. The CDR3 is CASSLGVERSYEQYF.